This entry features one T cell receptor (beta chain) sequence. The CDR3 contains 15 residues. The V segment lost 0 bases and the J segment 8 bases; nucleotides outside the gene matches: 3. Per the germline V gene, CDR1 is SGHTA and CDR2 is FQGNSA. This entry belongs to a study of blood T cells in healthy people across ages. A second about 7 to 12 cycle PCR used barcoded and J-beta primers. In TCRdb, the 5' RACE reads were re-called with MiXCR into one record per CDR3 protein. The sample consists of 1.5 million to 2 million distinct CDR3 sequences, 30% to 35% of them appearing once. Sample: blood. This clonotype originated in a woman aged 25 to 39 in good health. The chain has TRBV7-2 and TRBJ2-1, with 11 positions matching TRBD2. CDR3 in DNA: TGTGCCAGCAGCTTAGCTAGCGGGAGGGCCGATGAGCAGTTCTTC. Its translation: CASSLASGRADEQFF.